The text below deals with one T cell receptor beta chain. These data belong to a study of PD-1 blockade in classical Hodgkin lymphoma. TCRdb's copy holds only in-frame clones and misses some; the assay was immunoSEQ multiplex PCR. The sample records approximately 14,000 clones, roughly 80% being singletons. The germline V gene has CDR1 LNHDA and CDR2 SQIVND (reference sequence). The CDR3 length is 15 residues. The J segment lost 3 bases and the V segment lost 3 bases, leaving 8 bases of the junction unmatched. Every single patient, without exception, relapsed after autologous stem cell transplantation, and brentuximab vedotin exposure varied.

This sequence was found in a human donor with classical Hodgkin lymphoma. The sample consisted of peripheral blood mononuclear cells (PBMCs), taken at baseline. This chain connects TRBV19 to TRBJ2-7; 7 positions agree with TRBD2. CDR3 sequence: CASSMALGGDYEQYF. The DNA of the CDR3 is TGTGCCAGTAGTATGGCCCTGGGAGGGGACTACGAGCAGTACTTC.